This T cell receptor (beta chain) is from a study of vaccination effects on CD4 cells after COVID-19 (dated by TCRdb to between 2021 and 2022). Looking at the study overall: Three convalescent patients were sampled early (day +14) and late (day +241, +227, +161 respectively) after vaccination. Post-vaccine samples across the study were collected a median of 72 days after the second dose, with a range of 14 to 241. In both COVID-19 convalescent patients and infection-naive vaccine recipients, the study compared SARS-CoV-2 spike-specific CD4+ TCR repertoires from before mRNA vaccination with those from after it. Altogether, some ten COVID-19 convalescent patients and a handful of SARS-CoV-2-naive healthy vaccine recipients made up the full study. The Oncomine TCR Beta short-read assay on an Illumina iSeq 100 was used to sequence cultures from other donors in the study. What the study reported, not specific to this receptor: In convalescent patients, the post-vaccine spike-reactive repertoire consisted mainly of new vaccine-induced clones, largely distinct from infection-induced clones. Both infection-induced and vaccine-induced clones contracted markedly at late post-vaccination timepoints, which is consistent with waning T cell responses. Limitations of the study were the small number of convalescent patients and the absence of early post-infection timepoints.

This clone was found a few times. Its antigen remains unidentified. No base quality information exists; no much larger clone differs at one position. The CDR3 contains 12 residues, cysteine and phenylalanine counted. Only the CDR3 DNA stays, 36 bases, in frame from base 1. V and J are truncated by 5 bases and 6 bases respectively, leaving an intervening sequence of 11 bases. CDR1 SGHAT and CDR2 FQNNGV are derived from the germline V gene. To identify antigen-specific CD4+ T cell clonotypes by their expansion, the ViraFEST assay first stimulated PBMC with viral peptide pools and then applied TCR sequencing. After less than 13 days of culture, CD4+ T cells were isolated with the EasySep CD4+ T cell isolation kit. PCR-confirmed SARS-CoV-2 infection had occurred in convalescent patients between March and December 2020, before the Alpha, Beta and Delta variants emerged in the United States. Two doses of either the BNT162b2 or the mRNA-1273 mRNA SARS-CoV-2 vaccine were administered to participants. Each well held under 2.5 million PBMC cultured in IMDM containing roughly 5.1% human AB serum, 8.5 to 10 IU/ml IL-2 and gentamicin, along with about 9.5 ug/ml peptides. Half of the culture medium was replaced with fresh IL-2-containing medium on days 3 and 7. Unless noted otherwise, every peptide stimulation condition was grown in triplicate wells. PBMC were separated from whole blood using Ficoll-Paque Plus gradient centrifugation and were then either cryopreserved at -140C or used fresh. Overlapping peptide pools spanned the spike proteins of SARS-CoV-2 and the common cold coronaviruses HCoV-NL63, HCoV-OC43 and HCoV-229E. The QIAamp micro DNA kit was used to extract genomic DNA from the cultured CD4+ T cells.

Libraries were made using the immunoSEQ multiplex PCR assay. DNA from the cultured, isolated CD4+ T cells was subjected to TCR beta CDR3 sequencing. Turning to the authors' computational methods: The analysis removed non-productive TCR sequences, trimmed reads to the CDR3 region, and retained only CDR3s that were 7 or more amino acids long. Antigen-specific clonotypes were identified using the MANAFEST web app by comparison of expansion in peptide wells against reference cultures. For clones to be considered positive, expansion at FDR<0.05 versus reference and all other wells, an odds ratio above 5, and a frequency above 0.1% in two replicate wells were required. A clonotype was defined as cross-reactive if the clonotype was significantly expanded both in SARS-CoV-2 spike wells and in at least one common cold coronavirus spike condition. Using the stringdist R package, CDR3 similarity was measured by Levenshtein distance, and unrooted trees were constructed with ape in R 3.6.1. Entries here come from immuneACCESS through TCRdb and include only in-frame sequences with V and J called. Some clones fail to appear in such tables; in the studies checked, an unresolved V gene covers under half of the shortfall, and the cause of the remainder is unknown. That table furnishes V, J and clone size, whereas the DNA furnished D and trimming. Present in this sample are roughly 15,000 clones, approximately 82% of which were seen just once. Roughly a fifth of the sample is held by the ten biggest clonotypes.

The chain couples TRBV11-2 to TRBJ2-7; the D region is possibly TRBD1 or TRBD2, each matching across 5 bases. This specimen consisted of CD4+ T cells from PBMCs cultured with SARS-CoV-2 spike peptides, obtained after COVID-19 vaccination. The cell subset or site label of this sample denotes: SARS-CoV-2 spike overlapping peptide pool stimulation. The receptor's source is a human donor who had a prior SARS-CoV-2 infection. In nucleotides, the sequence is TGTGCCAGCAGCAGAGAGGGGCTCGAGCAGTACTTC. Its translation is CASSREGLEQYF.